The TCR beta chain described here comes from a study of blood T cell repertoires in COVID-19. Study in general: PBMCs, B-cell-depleted T cells, or T cells were the source of the cDNA or gDNA that made up the material.

The CDR3 is made up of 15 amino acids. V was pared by 3 bases and J by 10 bases, with 8 bases of the junction left unmatched. Per the germline V gene, CDR1 is KGHSH and CDR2 is LQKENI. Source study methods: How many nucleated cells were present was estimated from reference gene primer amplification. Here immunoSEQ multiplex PCR was the method, and the copy in TCRdb shows in-frame clones only, minus some. V, J and clone size reflect that table, while D and trimming were determined from the DNA. The sample comprises about 190,000 clones, around nine tenths of which are singletons, and 2.5% to 3.5% rests with the top ten.

The TCR originated in a man aged 35-49 years with active or convalescent COVID-19. Sample: peripheral blood. This chain uses TRBV18 with TRBJ2-1, with 11 bases matching TRBD2. Written as DNA, the CDR3 is TGTGCCAGCTCACCGACTAGCGGGGCTTCAGGCGAGCAGTTCTTC. Protein sequence: CASSPTSGASGEQFF.